This T cell receptor (beta chain) was found in a study of monozygotic twins with inflammatory bowel disease. Findings of the study overall: Differences in immunosuppressive treatment may have been a source of added variability in patient repertoires.

This CDR3 has 14 amino acids. Template switching added UMIs carrying a 6-nucleotide sample barcode. Each CDR3 protein gets one entry in TCRdb, which reprocessed the 5' RACE reads and gives no DNA. This sample's table reports some 450,000 distinct CDR3 sequences. On this clonotype itself: Its antigen remains unidentified.

V usage is TRBV12-3 or TRBV12-4 and J usage is TRBJ2-5; no DNA is available, so the TRBD1 call from TCRdb remains unchecked. The sequence was obtained from a human donor with ulcerative colitis or Crohn's disease, or a healthy co-twin of an affected twin (not recorded which). Specimen: blood. The CDR3 sequence: CASSDRATQETQYF.